This T cell receptor (beta chain) originates from a study of shared clonotypes between healthy human individuals. The wider study: Each donor's CD4 naive and CD4 memory cells filled three plates apiece, CD8 naive two, and CD8 memory one. The study, taken as a whole, reports: As a rule, naive subsets had a larger estimated richness than memory subsets.

Germline-derived CDR1 and CDR2 are KGHSH and LQKENI. Trimming removed 3 bases from V and 8 bases from J; junction bases left unmatched: 6. CDR3 length: 13 amino acids. A note on this clone: Antigen: not known.

The data were produced by immunoSEQ multiplex PCR, yet TCRdb's version contains in-frame clones alone and is incomplete. This table holds roughly 520,000 clones, roughly 95% found once. Donation came from healthy HIV-negative adults that had no recent acute infections or vaccinations. The CD4+ fraction was divided into a CD45RA+ naive subset and a CD45RA-negative memory subset. The chain has TRBV18 and TRBJ1-1, with 7 bases fitting TRBD1. Sequenced material: naive CD4+ T cells sorted from blood. Sample subset: CD45RA+ positively selected. The receptor comes from a woman aged 25-40 years in good health. The CDR3 region has the DNA TGTGCCAGCTCACCTACGGGACAGATAGAAGCTTTCTTT. Encoded protein: CASSPTGQIEAFF.